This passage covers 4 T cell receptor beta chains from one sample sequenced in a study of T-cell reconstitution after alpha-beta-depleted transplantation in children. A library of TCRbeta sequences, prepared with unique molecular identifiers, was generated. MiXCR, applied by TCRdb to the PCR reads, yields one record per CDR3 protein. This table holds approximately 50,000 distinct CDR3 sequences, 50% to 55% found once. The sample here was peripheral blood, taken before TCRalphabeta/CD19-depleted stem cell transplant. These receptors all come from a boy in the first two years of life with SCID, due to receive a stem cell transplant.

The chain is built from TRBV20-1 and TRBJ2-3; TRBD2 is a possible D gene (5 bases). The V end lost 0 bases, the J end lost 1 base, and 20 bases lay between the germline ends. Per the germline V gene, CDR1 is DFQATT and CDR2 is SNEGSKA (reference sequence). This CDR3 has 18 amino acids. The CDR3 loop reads CSARDAGGSASGTDTQYF. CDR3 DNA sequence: TGCAGTGCTAGAGATGCCGGCGGGTCTGCCTCTGGCACAGATACGCAGTATTTT.

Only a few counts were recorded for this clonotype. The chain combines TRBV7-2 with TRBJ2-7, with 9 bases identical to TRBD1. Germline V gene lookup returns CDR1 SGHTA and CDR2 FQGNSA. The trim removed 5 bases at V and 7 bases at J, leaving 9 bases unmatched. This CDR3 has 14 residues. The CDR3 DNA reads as TGTGCCAGCAGCCAGGACAGGGGCAGGCAAGAGCAGTACTTC. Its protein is CASSQDRGRQEQYF.

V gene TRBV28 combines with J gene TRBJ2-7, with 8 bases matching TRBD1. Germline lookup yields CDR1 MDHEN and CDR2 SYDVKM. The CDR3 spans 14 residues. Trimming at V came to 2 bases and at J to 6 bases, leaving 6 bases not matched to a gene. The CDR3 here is CASSLRQGAGEQYF. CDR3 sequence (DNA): TGTGCCAGCAGTTTAAGGCAGGGGGCGGGCGAGCAGTACTTC. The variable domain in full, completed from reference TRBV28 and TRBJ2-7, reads DVKVTQSSRYLVKRTGEKVFLECVQDMDHENMFWYRQDPGLGLRLIYFSYDVKMKEKGDIPEGYSVSREKKERFSLILESASTNQTSMYLCASSLRQGAGEQYFGPGTRLTVT.

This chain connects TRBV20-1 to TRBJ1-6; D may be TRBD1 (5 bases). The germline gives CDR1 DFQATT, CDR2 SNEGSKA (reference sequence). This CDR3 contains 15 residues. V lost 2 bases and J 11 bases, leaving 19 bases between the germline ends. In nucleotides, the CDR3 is TGCAGTGCTAGATGGGACGGGCATTCGGGGGCACCCCTCCACTTT. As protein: CSARWDGHSGAPLHF.